These 31 T cell receptor beta chains share one sample of origin, sequenced in a study of identifying expanded T cells in peripheral blood. The method was immunoSEQ multiplex PCR; TCRdb's version includes in-frame clones alone and lacks a portion of them. The table includes around 60,000 clones, around 86% detected once. Input material: blood. The receptor set was obtained from a person aged 18 to 75 in good health.

The genes are TRBV6-1 and TRBJ1-5; 7 positions agree with TRBD1. This CDR3 has 14 amino acids. Germline V CDR1 and CDR2: MNHNS, SASEGT. V was clipped by 7 bases and J by 2 bases; unmatched bases: 5. CDR3 residues: CASNTGAGNQPQHF. CDR3 sequence (DNA): TGTGCCAGCAACACAGGGGCAGGCAATCAGCCCCAGCATTTT.

This chain joins TRBV2 and TRBJ1-5; tentatively, D is TRBD1 (5 bases). Germline V gene sequence: CDR1 SNHLY, CDR2 FYNNEI. V was cut by 5 bases and J by 7 bases, with 12 bases left in between. CDR3 length: 13 residues. CDR3 amino acids: CASSQGQDQPQHF. DNA of the CDR3: TGTGCCAGCAGTCAAGGACAAGACCAGCCCCAGCATTTT.

The gene calls are TRBV19 and TRBJ1-5; tentatively, D is TRBD1 (5 bases). The CDR3 contains 13 residues. The germline gives CDR1 LNHDA, CDR2 SQIVND (reference sequence). V shed 3 bases and J shed 7 bases, with 10 bases lying between them. This chain's CDR3 is CASSIQGSQPQHF. The CDR3 nucleotides read TGTGCCAGTAGTATCCAGGGCTCGCAGCCCCAGCATTTT. Based on the CDR3 plus reference TRBV19 and TRBJ1-5, the full variable domain is DGGITQSPKYLFRKEGQNVTLSCEQNLNHDAMYWYRQDPGQGLRLIYYSQIVNDFQKGDIAEGYSVSREKKESFPLTVTSAQKNPTAFYLCASSIQGSQPQHFGDGTRLSIL.

The chain uses TRBV7-6 and TRBJ2-5; 7 positions match TRBD2. CDR3 length equals 14 residues. Trimming took 6 bases from V and 6 from J; bases not matched to a gene: 10. CDR1 and CDR2 (germline): SGHVS, FNYEAQ. The chain's CDR3 is CASRHRGGTQTQYF. In DNA form, the CDR3 reads TGTGCCAGCAGGCACCGCGGGGGTACGCAGACCCAGTACTTC.

The chain employs TRBV9 and TRBJ1-3; D unclear. Per the germline V gene, CDR1 is SGDLS and CDR2 is YYNGEE. The CDR3 totals 15 residues. Trimming cost V 6 bases and J 1 base, with 14 bases left between them. The CDR3 DNA reads TGTGCCAGCAATGTGAATCCCTATTCTGGAAACACCATATATTTT. Translation gives CASNVNPYSGNTIYF.

V gene TRBV28 combines with J gene TRBJ2-7; TRBD2 matches at 9 bases. Looked up from germline, CDR1 is MDHEN and CDR2 is SYDVKM. The V segment lost 2 bases and the J segment 5 bases; nucleotides outside the gene matches: 4. The CDR3 totals 14 residues. The CDR3 spells CASSLGGRENEQYF. The CDR3 nucleotides are TGTGCCAGCAGTTTAGGCGGGAGGGAAAACGAGCAGTACTTC.

The chain joins TRBV10-2 to TRBJ2-7, with a weak D call TRBD2 (5 bases). The germline V gene encodes CDR1 WSHSY and CDR2 SAAADI. Between the trimmed V and J ends, which lost 3 bases and 0 bases, there was a span of 12 bases. The CDR3 runs 15 residues. DNA of the CDR3: TGCGCCAGCAGTGATCCCGGGATCAGCTCCTACGAGCAGTACTTC. The encoded protein is CASSDPGISSYEQYF.

This clone was counted once. The chain uses TRBV27 and TRBJ2-5; 8 bases fit TRBD1. CDR3 size: 15 residues. V trimming: 7 bases; J trimming: 2 bases; junction bases outside the gene matches: 9. In germline, CDR1 is MNHEY, CDR2 SMNVEV (reference sequence). The CDR3 sequence is CASTSPDRAQETQYF. The CDR3 coding sequence is TGTGCCAGCACCTCCCCGGACAGGGCTCAAGAGACCCAGTACTTC.

The chain joins TRBV7-9 to TRBJ2-3; D not certain. In germline, CDR1 is SEHNR, CDR2 FQNEAQ (reference sequence). The CDR3 runs 13 residues. V lost 2 bases and J lost 1, with 4 bases in between. The CDR3 loop reads CASSLSGTDTQYF. CDR3 coding DNA: TGTGCCAGCAGCTTATCTGGCACAGATACGCAGTATTTT.

CDR3 coding DNA: TGTGCCAGCAGCCAATTTACAGGGGCCTCCTCTGGGGCCAACGTCCTGACTTTC. It is translated as CASSQFTGASSGANVLTF. This chain joins TRBV14 and TRBJ2-6; 7 positions match TRBD1. CDR3 length equals 18 residues. Germline-derived CDR1 and CDR2 are SGHDN and FVKESK. The J segment lost 0 bases and the V segment lost 2 bases, leaving 7 bases of the junction unmatched.

The V call is TRBV19, the J call TRBJ1-2; a possible D gene is TRBD1 (5 bases). The germline gives CDR1 LNHDA, CDR2 SQIVND (reference sequence). CDR3 length: 15 amino acids. V lost 5 bases, J lost 8 bases, and 21 bases lay in between. CDR3 protein: CASSPSGRQGGGYTF. The CDR3 DNA follows: TGTGCCAGTAGTCCCTCAGGGCGGCAGGGCGGAGGCTACACCTTC.

The chain joins TRBV5-6 to TRBJ1-2; no definite D call. In germline, CDR1 is SGHDT, CDR2 YYEEEE. Trimming removed 0 bases at V and 9 bases at J, with 12 bases between. The CDR3 runs 13 residues. The CDR3 reads CASSLVRVGSYTF. In DNA form, the CDR3 reads TGTGCCAGCAGCTTGGTAAGGGTTGGCAGCTACACCTTC.

The count of this clone is one. The chain couples TRBV21-1 to TRBJ2-3; TRBD1 is taken as the D call from the table, unchecked against the DNA. TRBV21-1 has pseudogene status. CDR3 length: 17 amino acids. CDR3 residues: CASSRLPGQGNTDTQYF. CDR3 bases: TGTGCCAGCAGCAGACTACCGGGACAGGGGAACACAGATACGCAGTATTTT.

The chain carries TRBV30 and TRBJ2-1, with 7 bases lining up with TRBD2. CDR1 and CDR2 from the germline V gene are GTSNPN and SVGIG (reference sequence). After removal of 4 bases from V and 1 base from J, the junction contained 7 bases not matched to a gene. The length of the CDR3 is 15 residues. The CDR3 DNA reads as TGTGCCTGGAATCGCGTAGCGGGTTCCTACAATGAGCAGTTCTTC. The encoded protein is CAWNRVAGSYNEQFF.

The chain carries TRBV5-4 and TRBJ2-5; 13 positions match TRBD2. Germline-derived CDR1 and CDR2 are SGHNT and YYREEE (reference sequence). The V and J ends lost 0 bases and 5 bases, in that order; junction bases with no gene match: 1. The CDR3 covers 15 residues. The CDR3 nucleotides are TGTGCCAGCAGCTTGGAGGGACTAGCGGGGGAGACCCAGTACTTC. This codes for CASSLEGLAGETQYF.

The V and J genes are TRBV7-2 and TRBJ2-1; D gene unclear. V was pared by 0 bases and J by 0 bases, with 3 bases between. The CDR3 sequence is 14 residues long. Germline V lookup: CDR1 SGHTA, CDR2 FQGNSA. In nucleotides, the CDR3 is TGTGCCAGCAGCTTAGCAGGCTCCTACAATGAGCAGTTCTTC. It encodes CASSLAGSYNEQFF.

This sequence joins TRBV29-1 and TRBJ1-2, with TRBD1 matching 7 bases. The CDR3 length is 12 residues. Trimming removed 8 bases from V and 6 bases from J; junction bases left unmatched: 9. Germline V gene sequence: CDR1 SQVTM, CDR2 ANQGSEA. CDR3 nucleotides: TGCAGCCTATATACAGGGGTACATGGCTACACCTTC. It is translated as CSLYTGVHGYTF.

This sequence joins TRBV6-1 and TRBJ1-4; D is possibly TRBD1 (5 bases). CDR3 length equals 14 residues. Germline lookup yields CDR1 MNHNS and CDR2 SASEGT. V dropped 2 bases and J dropped 8 bases, with 12 bases sitting between them. The DNA for the CDR3 is TGTGCCAGCAGTGAACGGGGGGTAGGGGAAAAACTGTTTTTT. Encoded protein: CASSERGVGEKLFF.

The gene calls are TRBV14 and TRBJ2-3; D ambiguous. V lost 1 base to trimming and J lost 6 bases, with 14 bases between them. The germline CDR1 and CDR2 sequences are SGHDN and FVKESK. This CDR3 spans 15 amino acids. The CDR3, as DNA: TGTGCCAGCAGCCAAGGCTCCTGGGTCGTGGATACGCAGTATTTT. It is translated as CASSQGSWVVDTQYF.

The chain carries TRBV15 and TRBJ1-6, with TRBD1 as a possible D gene (6 bases). The CDR3 totals 15 residues. The V gene lost 10 bases and the J gene lost 7 bases, with 20 bases spanning the gap. Germline V gives CDR1 LNHNV, CDR2 YYDKDF (reference sequence). CDR3 DNA sequence: TGTGCCAGTCAGAAGTACAGGGACGTGAATTCACCCCTCCACTTT. This sequence encodes CASQKYRDVNSPLHF. Full variable domain (missing parts from reference TRBV15 and TRBJ1-6): DAMVIQNPRYQVTQFGKPVTLSCSQTLNHNVMYWYQQKSSQAPKLLFHYYDKDFNNEADTPDNFQSRRPNTSFCFLDIRSPGLGDTAMYLCASQKYRDVNSPLHFGNGTRLTVT.

This clone was picked up one time. The chain couples TRBV4-2 to TRBJ2-1; the D gene is possibly TRBD2 (5 bases). V shed 4 bases and J shed 0 bases, with 10 bases lying between them. The CDR3 contains 15 residues. Germline V gives CDR1 LGHNA, CDR2 YNFKEQ. CDR3 sequence (DNA): TGTGCCAGCAGCCGGGCAGCGGCCTCCTACAATGAGCAGTTCTTC. Translating it yields CASSRAAASYNEQFF.

This clone has just one count. The V gene is TRBV27, the J gene TRBJ2-2; no clear D. The CDR3 length is 14 residues. CDR1 is MNHEY and CDR2 is SMNVEV in the germline V gene (reference sequence). Trimming cost V 2 bases and J 5 bases, with 9 bases left between them. This CDR3 is CASSLSSATGELFF. The CDR3 coding sequence is TGTGCCAGCAGTTTAAGCTCAGCAACCGGGGAGCTGTTTTTT.

The chain combines TRBV11-1 with TRBJ2-7, with a tentative D call TRBD1 (6 bases). Germline CDR1 reads SGHAT; CDR2 reads FQDESV (reference sequence). This CDR3 comprises 15 residues. The germline V and J ends were trimmed by 7 bases and 4 bases, with 20 bases remaining between them. The CDR3 coding sequence is TGTGCCAGCATAGGCACAGGGCAGGGAAGTTACGAGCAGTACGTC. Protein: CASIGTGQGSYEQYV.

V and J are TRBV9 and TRBJ2-1; 8 bases match TRBD2. The germline CDR1 and CDR2 sequences are SGDLS and YYNGEE. Trimming removed 1 base from V and 6 bases from J; junction bases left unmatched: 6. The CDR3 contains 15 residues. The CDR3: CASSVTRTSTNEQFF. CDR3 DNA: TGTGCCAGCAGCGTAACCCGGACTAGCACCAATGAGCAGTTCTTC.

This chain joins TRBV6-6 and TRBJ1-1, with D perhaps TRBD1 (5 bases). The CDR3 consists of 15 residues. Trimming stripped 4 bases from V and 7 bases from J, with 19 bases between. The germline CDR1 and CDR2 sequences are MNHNY and SVGAGI (reference sequence). The CDR3 spells CASSFFSTDRYEAFF. The CDR3 bases are TGTGCCAGCAGTTTTTTCTCAACAGACAGATATGAAGCTTTCTTT.

The V call is TRBV2, the J call TRBJ2-3; TRBD1 aligns across 7 bases. Germline V CDR1 and CDR2: SNHLY, FYNNEI. The CDR3 extends over 12 amino acids. Losses at the gene ends were 6 bases for V and 8 bases for J; bases not matched to a gene: 5. The DNA of the CDR3 is TGTGCCAGCAGGGGGGACAGACGTACGCAGTATTTT. It encodes CASRGDRRTQYF. The whole variable domain, remainder taken from reference TRBV2 and TRBJ2-3, is EPEVTQTPSHQVTQMGQEVILRCVPISNHLYFYWYRQILGQKVEFLVSFYNNEISEKSEIFDDQFSVERPDGSNFTLKIRSTKLEDSAMYFCASRGDRRTQYFGPGTRLTVL.

J is TRBJ1-1 and V is TRBV6-1; D is ambiguous. Germline-derived CDR1 and CDR2 are MNHNS and SASEGT. Trimming pared 3 bases from V and 11 bases from J, leaving 7 bases between. The CDR3 contains 10 residues. In DNA, the CDR3 is TGTGCCAGCAGTGAGGAATCGGCTTTCTTT. Translated, it gives CASSEESAFF.

The chain has TRBV29-1 and TRBJ1-5; TRBD1 matches 7 bases. CDR3 length: 13 amino acids. V shed 2 bases and J 4 bases; nucleotides not matched to a gene: 2. CDR1 SQVTM and CDR2 ANQGSEA come from the germline V gene. CDR3 loop: CSVEQGVNQPQHF. The CDR3 nucleotides are TGCAGCGTTGAACAGGGGGTTAATCAGCCCCAGCATTTT. The whole variable domain, remainder taken from reference TRBV29-1 and TRBJ1-5, is SAVISQKPSRDICQRGTSLTIQCQVDSQVTMMFWYRQQPGQSLTLIATANQGSEATYESGFVIDKFPISRPNLTFSTLTVSNMSPEDSSIYLCSVEQGVNQPQHFGDGTRLSIL.

The V call is TRBV6-1, the J call TRBJ2-1; 9 bases agree with TRBD2. Germline V gene sequence: CDR1 MNHNS, CDR2 SASEGT. This CDR3 has 19 residues. V lost 0 bases and J lost 1; bases outside the gene matches: 10. The chain's CDR3 is CASSEALRGGGGSYNEQFF. The CDR3 region has the DNA TGTGCCAGCAGTGAAGCGCTTCGTGGCGGGGGGGGTTCCTACAATGAGCAGTTCTTC.

J is TRBJ2-2 and V is TRBV7-2; TRBD2 might be the D (5 bases). This CDR3 region has 18 residues. Germline CDR1 SGHTA, CDR2 FQGNSA. The V gene lost 5 bases and the J gene lost 0 bases, with 19 bases spanning the gap. The CDR3 protein is CASSPHPDSPANTGELFF. For the CDR3, the DNA is TGTGCCAGCAGCCCTCACCCGGACTCGCCGGCGAACACCGGGGAGCTGTTTTTT.

The J gene is TRBJ2-7, the V gene TRBV5-8; no clear D gene. The length of the CDR3 is 12 residues. The V end lost 4 bases, the J end lost 4 bases, and 9 bases lay between the germline ends. CDR1 is SGHTS, CDR2 YDEGEE, per germline. The chain's CDR3 is CASSDLLYEQYF. The CDR3 DNA reads TGTGCCAGCAGCGATCTCTTATACGAGCAGTACTTC.